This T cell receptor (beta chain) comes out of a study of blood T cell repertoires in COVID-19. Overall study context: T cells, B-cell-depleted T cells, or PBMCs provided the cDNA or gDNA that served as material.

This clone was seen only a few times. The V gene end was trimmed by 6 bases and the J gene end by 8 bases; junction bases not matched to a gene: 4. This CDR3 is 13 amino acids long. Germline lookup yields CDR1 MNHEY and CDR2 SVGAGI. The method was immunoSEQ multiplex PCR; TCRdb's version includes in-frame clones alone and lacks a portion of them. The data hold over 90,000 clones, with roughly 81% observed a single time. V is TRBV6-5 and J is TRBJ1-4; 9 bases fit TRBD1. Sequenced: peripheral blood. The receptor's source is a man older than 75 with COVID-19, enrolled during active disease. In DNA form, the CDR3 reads TGTGCCAGCAGGGGACAGGGAGAGGAAAAACTGTTTTTT. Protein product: CASRGQGEEKLFF.